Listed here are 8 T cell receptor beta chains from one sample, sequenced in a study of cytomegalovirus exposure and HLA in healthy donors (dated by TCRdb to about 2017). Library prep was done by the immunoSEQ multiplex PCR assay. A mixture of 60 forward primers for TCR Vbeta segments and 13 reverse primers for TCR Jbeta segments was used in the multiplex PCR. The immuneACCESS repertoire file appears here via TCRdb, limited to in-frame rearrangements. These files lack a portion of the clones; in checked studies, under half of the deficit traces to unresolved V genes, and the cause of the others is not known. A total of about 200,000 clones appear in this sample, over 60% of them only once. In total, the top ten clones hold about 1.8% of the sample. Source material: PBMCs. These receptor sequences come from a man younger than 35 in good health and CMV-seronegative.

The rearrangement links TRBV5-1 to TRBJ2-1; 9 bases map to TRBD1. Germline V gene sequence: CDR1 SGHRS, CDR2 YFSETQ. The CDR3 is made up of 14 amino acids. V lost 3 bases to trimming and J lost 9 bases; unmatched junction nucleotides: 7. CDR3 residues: CASSSGQGYGEQFF. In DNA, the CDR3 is TGCGCCAGCAGCTCGGGACAGGGTTACGGTGAGCAGTTCTTC.

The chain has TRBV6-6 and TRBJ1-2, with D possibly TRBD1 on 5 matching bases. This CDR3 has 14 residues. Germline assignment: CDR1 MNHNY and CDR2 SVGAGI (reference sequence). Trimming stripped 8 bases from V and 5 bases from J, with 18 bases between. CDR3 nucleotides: TGTGCCAGCGGCACGACAGCCGGGGGATATGGCTACACCTTC. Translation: CASGTTAGGYGYTF.

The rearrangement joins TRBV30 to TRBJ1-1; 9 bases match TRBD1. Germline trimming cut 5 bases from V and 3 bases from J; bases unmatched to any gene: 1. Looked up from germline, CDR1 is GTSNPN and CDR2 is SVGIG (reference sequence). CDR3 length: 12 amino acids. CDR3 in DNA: TGTGCCTGGGGGGACAGGGACACTGAAGCTTTCTTT. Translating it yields CAWGDRDTEAFF.

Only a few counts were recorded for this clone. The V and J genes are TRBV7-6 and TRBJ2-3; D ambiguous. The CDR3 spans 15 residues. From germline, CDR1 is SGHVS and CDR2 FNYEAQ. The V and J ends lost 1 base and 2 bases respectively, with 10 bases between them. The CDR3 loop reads CASSLVTSTTDTQYF. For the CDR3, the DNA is TGTGCCAGCAGCTTAGTTACTTCTACCACAGATACGCAGTATTTT.

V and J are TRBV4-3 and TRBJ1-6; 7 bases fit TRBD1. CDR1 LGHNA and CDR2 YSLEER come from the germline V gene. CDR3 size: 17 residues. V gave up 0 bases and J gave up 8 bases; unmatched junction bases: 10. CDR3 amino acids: CASSQDNRGGNHSPLHF. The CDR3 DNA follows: TGCGCCAGCAGCCAAGATAACAGAGGGGGCAATCATTCACCCCTCCACTTT.

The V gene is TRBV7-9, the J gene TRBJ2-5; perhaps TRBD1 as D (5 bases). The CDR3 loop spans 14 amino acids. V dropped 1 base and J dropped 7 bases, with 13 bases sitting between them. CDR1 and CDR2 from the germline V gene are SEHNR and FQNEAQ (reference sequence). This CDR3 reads CASSLDVPQGTQYF. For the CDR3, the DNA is TGTGCCAGCAGCTTAGACGTCCCTCAGGGGACCCAGTACTTC.

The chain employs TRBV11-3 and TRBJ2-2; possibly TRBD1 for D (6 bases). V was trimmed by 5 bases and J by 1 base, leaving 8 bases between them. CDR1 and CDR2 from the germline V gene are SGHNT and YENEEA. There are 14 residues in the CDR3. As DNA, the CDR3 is TGTGCCAGCAGCCAGACAGGGAACACCGGGGAGCTGTTTTTT. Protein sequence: CASSQTGNTGELFF.

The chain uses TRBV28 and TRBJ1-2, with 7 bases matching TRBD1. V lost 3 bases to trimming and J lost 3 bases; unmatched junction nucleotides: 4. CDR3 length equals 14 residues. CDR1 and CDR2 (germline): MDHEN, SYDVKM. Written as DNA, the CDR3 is TGTGCCAGCAGTTTGGTAGGGGGCTACTATGGCTACACCTTC. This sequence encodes CASSLVGGYYGYTF.